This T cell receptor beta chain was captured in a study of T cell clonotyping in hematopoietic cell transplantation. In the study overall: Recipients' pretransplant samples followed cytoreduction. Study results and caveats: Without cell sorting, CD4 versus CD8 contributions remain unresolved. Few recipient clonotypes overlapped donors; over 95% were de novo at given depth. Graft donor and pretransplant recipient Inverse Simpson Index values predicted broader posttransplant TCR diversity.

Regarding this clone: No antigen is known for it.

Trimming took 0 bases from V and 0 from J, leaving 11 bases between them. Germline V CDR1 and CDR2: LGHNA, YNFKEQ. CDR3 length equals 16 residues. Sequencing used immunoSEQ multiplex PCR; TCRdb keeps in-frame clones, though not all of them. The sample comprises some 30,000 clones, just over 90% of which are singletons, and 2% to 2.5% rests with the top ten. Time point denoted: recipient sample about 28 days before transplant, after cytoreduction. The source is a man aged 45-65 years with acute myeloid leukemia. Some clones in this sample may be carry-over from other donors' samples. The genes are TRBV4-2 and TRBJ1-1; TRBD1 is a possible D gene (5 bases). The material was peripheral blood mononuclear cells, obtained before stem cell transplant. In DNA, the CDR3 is TGTGCCAGCAGCCAAGATAGCCAGGGATTGAACACTGAAGCTTTCTTT. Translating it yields CASSQDSQGLNTEAFF.